A single sample gave rise to the 6 T cell receptor beta chains below, sequenced in a study of blood T cell repertoires in COVID-19. The assay was immunoSEQ multiplex PCR, and TCRdb's table has in-frame clones only and misses some. The sample records about 120,000 clones, roughly 79% being singletons. The sample consisted of peripheral blood. Receptors were obtained from a human donor in a cohort sampled during active COVID-19.

The V gene is TRBV27, the J gene TRBJ1-2; D is perhaps TRBD1 (6 bases). V was trimmed by 2 bases and J by 6 bases, leaving 16 bases between them. Germline CDR1 is MNHEY and CDR2 is SMNVEV (reference sequence). This CDR3 has 15 residues. CDR3: CASSLLSGEANGYTF. CDR3 coding DNA: TGTGCCAGCAGTTTACTCTCAGGGGAAGCAAATGGCTACACCTTC.

V usage is TRBV21-1 and J usage is TRBJ1-1; the table's D call, TRBD1, has no DNA check behind it. TRBV21-1 is a recognized pseudogene. This CDR3 contains 16 residues. CDR3: CASSKIRGDSYTEAFF. The CDR3 coding sequence is TGTGCCAGCAGCAAAATTAGAGGGGACAGTTACACTGAAGCTTTCTTT.

V gene TRBV5-4 combines with J gene TRBJ1-6; 7 bases align to TRBD1. V lost 4 bases, J lost 9 bases, and 10 bases stayed unmatched. This CDR3 region has 15 residues. Germline CDR1 is SGHNT and CDR2 is YYREEE (reference sequence). CDR3 loop: CASSGSGTATSPLHF. Here the CDR3 DNA reads TGTGCCAGCAGCGGATCCGGGACAGCAACTTCACCCCTCCACTTT.

This chain joins TRBV5-5 and TRBJ1-6; the D is unclear. V lost 1 base, J lost 0 bases, and 11 bases lay in between. Germline CDR1 SGHKS, CDR2 YYEKEE (reference sequence). The CDR3 loop spans 17 amino acids. CDR3: CASSLTGLSSYNSPLHF. Written as DNA, the CDR3 is TGTGCCAGCAGCTTGACTGGACTCAGCTCCTATAATTCACCCCTCCACTTT.

This chain joins TRBV18 and TRBJ1-1; D may be TRBD1 (5 bases). This CDR3 contains 12 residues. Germline assignment: CDR1 KGHSH and CDR2 LQKENI. V was trimmed by 5 bases and J by 5 bases, leaving 9 bases between them. CDR3 residues: CASSTGGTEAFF. The DNA for the CDR3 is TGTGCCAGCTCAACGGGGGGTACTGAAGCTTTCTTT.

The chain joins TRBV25-1 to TRBJ1-4; D may be TRBD1 (5 bases). The CDR3 sequence is 14 residues long. V lost 3 bases and J lost 6, with 11 bases in between. The V gene's germline CDR1 is MGHDK and CDR2 SYGVNS. In DNA form, the CDR3 reads TGTGCCAGCAGTGAGGGGCGCCGCGATGAAAAACTGTTTTTT. It yields the protein CASSEGRRDEKLFF.